The T cell receptor (beta chain) described here comes from a study of molecular identifiers for immune sequencing clone quantification (dated 2018 in TCRdb). With respect to the entire study: In a replicate experiment, RNA from roughly 20,000 or 100,000 naive CD8 T cells was split into five aliquots, four of which were sequenced. CD8 T cells were used in a methods study to benchmark molecular-identifier clustering-based TCR repertoire sequencing (MIDCIRS) and TCR RNA copy counting. Beyond this particular receptor, the publication reports: Spiked-in Jurkat TCR RNA equal to a single cell's worth was reported to be detectable even within 1,100,000 naive CD8 T cells. Modeling gave about 3.3 recovered TCR RNA copies per cell versus about 10 by digital PCR, implying approximately 30% capture efficiency. Highly expanded clone sizes could be underestimated if identical TCR molecules share a barcode. Spiked-in Jurkat TCR RNA (approximately 10 copies' worth), which is not part of the donor repertoire, was contained in the naive libraries. When barcode sub-clustering was left out, chimeric consensus sequences inflated TCR diversity, with chimeras reaching as high as 47%. In CMV-specific effector cells, clones with more than 20 RNA copies accounted for over 98% of molecules, whereas in naive cells such clones accounted for under 1%.

The library was generated by PCR. This sample was sequenced with a NextSeq 500. Bulk TCR libraries were made following a previously described method, with the TCR primers given in Table S5. Purification of total RNA was performed with the Qiagen AllPrep DNA/RNA kit. Before any analysis, reads coming from multiple sequencing runs of the same library were combined into one pool. In the original analysis: Reads were retained only if an exact TCR constant sequence was present, and the retained reads were trimmed to 150 nt and grouped according to their 12-nt molecular barcodes. Reads within each barcode group were sub-clustered using a 15% Levenshtein threshold, and quality-weighted consensus sequences were constructed for each RNA molecule. Non-functional sequences were removed, as were lower-count sequences one edit away from another. Based on fitting two negative binomial distributions, any barcode sub-cluster with under 20% of the maximum read count was discarded. TCRdb took the public reads, trimmed them with fastp at Q25, ran MiXCR for clone calling and kept in-frame beta chains. When rows share a CDR3 protein, they turn into one entry using the most common DNA and genes. These V and J calls originate from TCRdb's pipeline instead of the authors' own analysis. This sample holds 40,000 to 65,000 distinct CDR3 sequences; around 33% were observed only once. The ten largest account for 3.8% of the sample.

Libraries of naive CD8 T cells were built from anywhere between about 17,000 and 1,000,000 sorted cells, with 10%, 30% or 50% of the purified RNA used. Naive CD8 T cells were FACS-sorted as CD8+CD4-CCR7+CD45RA+ on a BD FACSAria II into RLT Plus buffer. To test detection sensitivity, Jurkat RNA equivalent to approximately nine TCR copies was spiked into samples of roughly 20,000-1,100,000 naive CD8 T cells. CD8 T cells were enriched with RosetteSep CD8+ T Cell Enrichment Cocktail and Ficoll-Paque, followed by ACK red cell lysis. From the cysteine up to the phenylalanine, the CDR3 has a length of 14 residues. Of the read, only the CDR3 DNA is kept; its 42 bases are in frame from base 1. As encoded in the germline V gene (reference sequence), CDR1 is MNHNY while CDR2 is SVGAGI. A word on this clonotype: Its specific antigen is unknown. One junction end disagrees with the germline gene, perhaps due to a read error.

The chain employs TRBV6-6 and TRBJ1-4; the D gene identity is not certain. Specimen: naive CD8+ T cells from blood, with Jurkat cell RNA spiked in. The cell subset or site label, as the study defines it: FACS-sorted CD8+CD4-CCR7+CD45RA+ naive T cells. This clonotype originated in a human donor in good health. Some libraries in this study had Jurkat cell RNA spiked in. The DNA is as follows: TGTGCCAGCAGTCCTGGGCAGCCGGATGAAATACTGTTTTTT. It is translated as CASSPGQPDEILFF.